The clone carrying this T cell receptor gamma chain has more than one count but fewer than ten. What it binds is not known. Germline lookup yields CDR1 EGSTGY and CDR2 YDSYTSSV. V lost 6 bases to trimming and J lost 4 bases; unmatched junction nucleotides: 6. This CDR3 is 12 amino acids long. Thymocytes were sorted as CD3+ TCRVdelta1+ TCRVdelta2- after alphabeta T cell depletion. Sorted Vdelta1+ thymocytes were about 96% to 99.6% pure. The data originate from a study of Vδ1+ human thymocytes. Study results and caveats: Donors shared many TRG clonotypes but few TRD clonotypes. Thymic TRG and TRD repertoires appeared highly polyclonal, with Gaussian CDR3 length distributions. Despite high sort purity, roughly a fifth of thymic T cell receptor delta sequences were Vdelta2.

The template was reverse-transcribed extracted RNA. Multiplex PCR used pooled V-gene forward primers and a constant-region reverse primer to amplify CDR3s. TCRdb re-analyzed the multiplex PCR reads via CATT. The data show about 23,000 gamma-chain clones, with about 13% seen just once and 1.9% held by the top ten. Sequenced: Vdelta1+ gamma-delta thymocytes from the thymus. Subset in this sample: FACS-sorted CD3+ TCRalphabeta- TCRVdelta1+ TCRVdelta2- thymocytes. The TCR originated in a child in the first two years of life who had congenital heart surgery. The V and J genes are TRGV4 and TRGJ1 or TRGJ2. The CDR3 sequence is CATWRSYYKKLF. Written as DNA, the CDR3 is TGTGCCACCTGGAGATCATATTATAAGAAACTCTTT.